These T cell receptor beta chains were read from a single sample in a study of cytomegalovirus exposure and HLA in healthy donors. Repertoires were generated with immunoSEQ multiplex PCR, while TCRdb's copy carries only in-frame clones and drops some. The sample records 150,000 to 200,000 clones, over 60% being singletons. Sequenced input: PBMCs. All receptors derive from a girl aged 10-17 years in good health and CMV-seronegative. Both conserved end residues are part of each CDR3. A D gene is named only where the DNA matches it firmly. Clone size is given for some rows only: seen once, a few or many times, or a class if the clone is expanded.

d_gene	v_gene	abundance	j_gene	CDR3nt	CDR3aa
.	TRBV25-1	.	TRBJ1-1	TGTGCCAGCAGTAATTTGGAGGGAACAGTCAGTGAAGCTTTCTTT	CASSNLEGTVSEAFF
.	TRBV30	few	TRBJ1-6	TGTGCCTGGAACCAGTATAATTCACCCCTCCACTTT	CAWNQYNSPLHF
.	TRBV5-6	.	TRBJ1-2	TGTGCCAGCAGCTACTTTCACGAGGCTAACTATGGCTACACCTTC	CASSYFHEANYGYTF
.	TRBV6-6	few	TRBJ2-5	TGTGCCAGCAGTTACGACGCAGGGGCAGGGGAGACCCAGTACTTC	CASSYDAGAGETQYF
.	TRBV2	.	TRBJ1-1	TGTGCCAGCAGCGGCACTGAAGCTTTCTTT	CASSGTEAFF
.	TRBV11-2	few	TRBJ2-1	TGTGCCAGCAGCTTAGGTCTCGCGGATTACAATGAGCAGTTCTTC	CASSLGLADYNEQFF
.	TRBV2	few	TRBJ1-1	TGTGCCAGCAGTGTAGGAGGTGAAGCTTTCTTT	CASSVGGEAFF
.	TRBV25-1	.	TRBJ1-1	TGTGCCAGCACAGGGGACAACACAGCTGAAGCTTTCTTT	CASTGDNTAEAFF
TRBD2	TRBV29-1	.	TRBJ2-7	TGCAGCGTCGCCGACAGCGGCGGGAGGTACGAGCAGTACTTC	CSVADSGGRYEQYF
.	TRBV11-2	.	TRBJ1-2	TGTGCCAGCAGCTTATTGCCAGGGAACTATGGCTACACCTTC	CASSLLPGNYGYTF
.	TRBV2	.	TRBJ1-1	TGTGCCAGCAGCTGGGAGGGGGGCACTGAAGCTTTCTTT	CASSWEGGTEAFF
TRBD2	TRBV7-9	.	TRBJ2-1	TGTGCCAGCAGCAAAAGGGGACTAGCGGGGACTAATGAGCAGTTCTTC	CASSKRGLAGTNEQFF
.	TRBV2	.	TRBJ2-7	TGTGCCAGCAGTGTGAGGGATCAGCAGTACTTC	CASSVRDQQYF
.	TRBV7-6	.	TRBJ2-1	TGTGCCAGCAGCTTAGAGGGCGGGCTGGTCAATGAGCAGTTCTTC	CASSLEGGLVNEQFF
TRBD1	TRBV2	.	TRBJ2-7	TGTGCCAGCAGTGAACCCCGGGACAGGGGCTCCTACGAGCAGTACTTC	CASSEPRDRGSYEQYF
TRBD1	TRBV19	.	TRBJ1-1	TGTGCCAGTAGTACATCTCAGGGGGCTCGGGCTTTCTTT	CASSTSQGARAFF
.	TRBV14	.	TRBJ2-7	TGTGCCAGCAGCCAAGATATAGGGGGCTACGAGCAGTACTTC	CASSQDIGGYEQYF
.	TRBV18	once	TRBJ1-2	TGTGCCAGCTCACCACCGGAATTGGGGGGCTATGGCTACACCTTC	CASSPPELGGYGYTF
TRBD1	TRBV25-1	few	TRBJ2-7	TGTGCCAGCAGTCCGCGGACAGGGCTGTCCTACGAGCAGTACTTC	CASSPRTGLSYEQYF
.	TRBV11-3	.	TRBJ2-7	TGTGCCAGCAGCTTAGCTCGGGGGGCGAGCGAGCAGTACTTC	CASSLARGASEQYF
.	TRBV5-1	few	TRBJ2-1	TGCGCCAGCAGTTCCTCCACAGGGGCGGGGTACAATGAGCAGTTCTTC	CASSSSTGAGYNEQFF
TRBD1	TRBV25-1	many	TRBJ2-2	TGTGCCAGCAGTGCGACGACAGGGATGATCACCGGGGAGCTGTTTTTT	CASSATTGMITGELFF
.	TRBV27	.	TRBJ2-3	TGTGCCAGCAGCCAGACAGGACCGCCAGATACGCAGTATTTT	CASSQTGPPDTQYF
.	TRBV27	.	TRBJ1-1	TGTGCCAGCAACTTAGGGGGACAGAACACTGAAGCTTTCTTT	CASNLGGQNTEAFF
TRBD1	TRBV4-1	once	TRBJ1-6	TGCGCCAGCAGCCAAAAAAGGGGGACAGGGTACTATAGTTCACCCCTCCACTTT	CASSQKRGTGYYSSPLHF
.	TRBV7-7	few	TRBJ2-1	TGTGCCAGCAGCCAGTGGCCGAGGGATTCACATGAGCAGTTCTTC	CASSQWPRDSHEQFF
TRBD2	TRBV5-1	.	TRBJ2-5	TGCGCCAGCAGCTTGGAGGCTAGCGGGGGGGCCGTTCAGGAGACCCAGTACTTC	CASSLEASGGAVQETQYF
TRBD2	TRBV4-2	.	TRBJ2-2	TGTGCCAGCAGCCAACGCCCCAGCGGGGGGTCGAACACCGGGGAGCTGTTTTTT	CASSQRPSGGSNTGELFF
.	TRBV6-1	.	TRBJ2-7	TGTGCCAGCAGTGAAAACGACAGCTACGAGCAGTACTTC	CASSENDSYEQYF
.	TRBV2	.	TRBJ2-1	TGTGCCAGCAGTCGCGGGGCAGTCTCCTACAATGAGCAGTTCTTC	CASSRGAVSYNEQFF
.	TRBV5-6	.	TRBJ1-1	TGTGCCAGCAGTCGGGGAGGTCAGGCCACTGAAGCTTTCTTT	CASSRGGQATEAFF
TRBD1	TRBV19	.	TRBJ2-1	TGTGCCAGTAGTATACTGGGACAGGGGAAAGGTGATGGGTCGTACAATGAGCAGTTCTTC	CASSILGQGKGDGSYNEQFF
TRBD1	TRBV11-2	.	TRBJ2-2	TGTGCCAGCAGCTTAGCCCTGACAGGGACGGGGACCGGGGAGCTGTTTTTT	CASSLALTGTGTGELFF
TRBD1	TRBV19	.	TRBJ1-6	TGTGCCAGTAGTACTCGGGGACAGGGGGCGTCGGGTAATTCACCCCTCCACTTT	CASSTRGQGASGNSPLHF